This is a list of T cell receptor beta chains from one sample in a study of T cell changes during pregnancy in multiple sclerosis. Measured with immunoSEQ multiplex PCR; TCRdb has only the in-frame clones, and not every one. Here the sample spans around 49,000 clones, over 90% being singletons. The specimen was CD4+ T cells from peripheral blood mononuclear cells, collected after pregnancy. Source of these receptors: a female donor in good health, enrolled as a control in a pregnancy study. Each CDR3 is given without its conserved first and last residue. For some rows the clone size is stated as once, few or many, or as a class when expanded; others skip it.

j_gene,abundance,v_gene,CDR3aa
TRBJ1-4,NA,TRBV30,AWSVWGQGTLF
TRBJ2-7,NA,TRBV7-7,ASIWDRVYYEQY
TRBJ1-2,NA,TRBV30,ACTPGDGYT
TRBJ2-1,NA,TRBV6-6,ASSYYRAYNEQF
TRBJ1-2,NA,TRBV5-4,ASSLRLSRRGYT
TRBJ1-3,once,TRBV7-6,ASSLGVRTAGNTIY
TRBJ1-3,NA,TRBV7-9,ASSLLPARRYTIY
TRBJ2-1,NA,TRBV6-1,ASDTGTSGSGEQF
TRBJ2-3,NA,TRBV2,ASSPPRRGGTKFTDTQY
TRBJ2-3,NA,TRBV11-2,ASSPTGTGSRSDTQY
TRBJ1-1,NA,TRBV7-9,ASSLEEGKAF
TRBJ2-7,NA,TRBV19,ASAQQGMVTYEQY
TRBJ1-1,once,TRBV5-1,ASSLDNRANTEAF
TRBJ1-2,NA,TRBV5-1,ASSVDRGGYT
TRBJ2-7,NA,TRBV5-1,ASSFGQGGYEQY
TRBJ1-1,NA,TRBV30,AWSVVRHGAFAF
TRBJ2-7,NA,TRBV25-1,ASGSGLAGGLGEQY
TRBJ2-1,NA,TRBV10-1,ASSESRAWNEQF
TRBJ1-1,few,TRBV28,ASSLWAGMDTAF
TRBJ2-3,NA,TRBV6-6,ASRLRDRGRDTQY
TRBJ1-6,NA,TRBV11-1,ASSRGDLGSPLH
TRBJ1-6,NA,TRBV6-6,ATRARDSPLH
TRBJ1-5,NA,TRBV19,ASSIGYRKRSDQPQH
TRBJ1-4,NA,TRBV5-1,ASSYQGARSEKLF
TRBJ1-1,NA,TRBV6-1,ASSEDRGAF
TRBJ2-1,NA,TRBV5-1,ASSWGHLKGEQF
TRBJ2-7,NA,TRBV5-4,ASSGQGSYEQY
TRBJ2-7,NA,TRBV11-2,ASSHGTGLYEQY
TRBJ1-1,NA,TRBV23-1,ASSQSGQENTEAF
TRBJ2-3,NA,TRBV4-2,ASSQGRDFTDTQY
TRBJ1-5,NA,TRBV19,ASSFDRWSQPQH
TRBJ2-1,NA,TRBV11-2,ASSLGLAAEQF
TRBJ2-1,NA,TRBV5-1,ASTRDRGLEEQF
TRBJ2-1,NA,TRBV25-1,ASSESSGLEQF
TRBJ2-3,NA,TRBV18,ASNRGDTDTQY
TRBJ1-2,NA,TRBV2,ASILDRWYGYT
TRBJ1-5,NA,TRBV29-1,SAWDFGQPQH
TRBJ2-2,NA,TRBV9,ASSARRAGFAGELF
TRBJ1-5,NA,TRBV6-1,ASSERTDQTGNNQPQH
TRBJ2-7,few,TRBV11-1,ASSLQFGTAYEQY
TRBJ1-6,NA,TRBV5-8,ASSFNRDSPLH